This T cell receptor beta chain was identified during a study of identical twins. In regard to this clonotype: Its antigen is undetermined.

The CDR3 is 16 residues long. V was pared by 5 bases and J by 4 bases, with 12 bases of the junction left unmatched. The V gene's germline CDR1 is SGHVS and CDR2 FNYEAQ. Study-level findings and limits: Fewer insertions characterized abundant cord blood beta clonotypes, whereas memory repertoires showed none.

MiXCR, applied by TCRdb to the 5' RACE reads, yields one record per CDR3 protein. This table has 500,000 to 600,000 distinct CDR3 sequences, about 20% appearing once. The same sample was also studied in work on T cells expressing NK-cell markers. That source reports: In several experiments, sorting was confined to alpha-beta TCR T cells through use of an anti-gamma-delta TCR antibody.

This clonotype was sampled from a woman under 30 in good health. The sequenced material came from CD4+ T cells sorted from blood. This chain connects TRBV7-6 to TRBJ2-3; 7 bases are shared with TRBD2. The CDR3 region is CASSGRDYSTADTQYF. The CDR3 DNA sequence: TGTGCCAGCAGCGGCCGGGACTACTCGACGGCAGATACGCAGTATTTT.